The rows below give T cell receptor beta chains drawn from one sample of a study of shared clonotypes between healthy human individuals. The method was immunoSEQ multiplex PCR; TCRdb's version includes in-frame clones alone and lacks a portion of them. This sample has fewer than 700,000 clones; just over 75% occur once, and the top ten carry around 12%. Sequencing was done on a sample of PBMCs. The receptor source for this set is a woman aged 40 to 55 in good health. Some clones in this sample may be carry-over from other donors' samples. Each CDR3 is given with its conserved first and last residue. The D gene is left open where the match is weak. Clone size appears in some rows only: once, few, many, or a class for an expanded clone.

NA,few,TRBV7-2,TRBJ1-2,CATRFGGGRGYTF,TGTGCCACCCGTTTCGGCGGGGGACGTGGCTACACCTTC
NA,NA,TRBV7-2,TRBJ2-5,CASSLARFQETQYF,TGTGCCAGCAGCTTAGCCCGGTTCCAAGAGACCCAGTACTTC
TRBD2,NA,TRBV9,TRBJ2-7,CASSPRTSVDEQYF,TGTGCCAGCAGCCCCAGGACTAGCGTAGACGAGCAGTACTTC
NA,NA,TRBV7-2,TRBJ2-7,CASGRVRSSYEQYF,TGTGCCAGCGGTAGGGTCAGAAGCTCCTACGAGCAGTACTTC
NA,NA,TRBV19,TRBJ2-1,CASGVEQFF,TGTGCCAGCGGGGTTGAGCAGTTCTTC
TRBD2,NA,TRBV2,TRBJ2-3,CASRVAGADTQYF,TGTGCCAGCAGAGTAGCGGGAGCAGATACGCAGTATTTT
NA,NA,TRBV20-1,TRBJ2-7,CSAGQTYEQYF,TGCAGTGCTGGACAGACCTACGAGCAGTACTTC
TRBD1,NA,TRBV30,TRBJ2-7,CAWSPGTVTYEQYF,TGTGCCTGGAGTCCCGGGACAGTAACCTACGAGCAGTACTTC
NA,NA,TRBV19,TRBJ2-7,CASSIDRVVRYF,TGTGCCAGTAGTATAGATCGGGTTGTGCGGTACTTC
NA,NA,TRBV7-9,TRBJ2-5,CASRPGPNQETQYF,TGTGCCAGCAGACCAGGACCGAACCAAGAGACCCAGTACTTC
NA,few,TRBV29-1,TRBJ1-1,CSAGWPEAFF,TGCAGCGCTGGCTGGCCTGAAGCTTTCTTT
NA,NA,TRBV4-1,TRBJ2-5,CASSQDRETQYF,TGCGCCAGCAGCCAAGATCGCGAGACCCAGTACTTC
NA,NA,TRBV10-3,TRBJ2-1,CATGTPLYNEQFF,TGTGCCACCGGGACTCCACTCTACAATGAGCAGTTCTTC
TRBD2,NA,TRBV7-9,TRBJ2-1,CASSPGTSGRGVDNEQFF,TGTGCCAGCAGCCCAGGGACTAGCGGGAGGGGAGTTGACAATGAGCAGTTCTTC
TRBD1,NA,TRBV9,TRBJ2-5,CASSAPGQGGREQYF,TGTGCCAGCAGCGCACCGGGACAGGGAGGAAGAGAGCAGTACTTC
NA,NA,TRBV5-1,TRBJ2-2,CASSWRGPGAGTGELFF,TGCGCCAGCAGCTGGAGGGGACCGGGGGCGGGAACCGGGGAGCTGTTTTTT
TRBD2,NA,TRBV10-3,TRBJ2-1,CAISGTSGSVDNEQFF,TGTGCCATCAGTGGGACTAGCGGGAGTGTGGACAATGAGCAGTTCTTC